The 26 T cell receptor beta chains in this list originate from one sample, sequenced in a study of blood T cell repertoires in COVID-19. The protocol was immunoSEQ multiplex PCR, while the TCRdb copy is restricted to in-frame clones and leaves out a portion. The table has 25,000 to 35,000 clones, over 75% seen once. The source material was peripheral blood. Every receptor here comes from a human donor in a cohort sampled during active COVID-19.

The chain has TRBV7-9 and TRBJ2-3; D is undetermined. The CDR3 contains 11 residues. Germline assignment: CDR1 SEHNR and CDR2 FQNEAQ (reference sequence). Trimming left V 2 bases short and J 5 bases short, with 2 bases between. In nucleotides, the CDR3 is TGTGCCAGCAGCTTACGAGATACGCAGTATTTT. Its translation is CASSLRDTQYF.

This chain connects TRBV9 to TRBJ2-6; tentative D call: TRBD1 (6 bases). Trimming stripped 7 bases from V and 2 bases from J, with 13 bases between. The length of the CDR3 is 15 residues. CDR1 and CDR2 (germline): SGDLS, YYNGEE. The CDR3 loop reads CASGDRFPGANVLTF. The CDR3 DNA follows: TGTGCCAGCGGAGACAGGTTCCCTGGGGCCAACGTCCTGACTTTC.

On this clone itself: One end of the junction does not line up with germline, which may come from a read error. Here the CDR3 DNA reads TGTGCTAGCAGCCCACGCCTAGCGGGGGGAGAGACCCAGTACTTC. It yields the protein CASSPRLAGGETQYF. This rearrangement joins TRBV7-7 to TRBJ2-5; 11 positions match TRBD2. The CDR3 consists of 15 residues. Germline lookup yields CDR1 SSHAT and CDR2 FNYEAQ (reference sequence).

This rearrangement joins TRBV5-5 to TRBJ2-2, with D tentatively TRBD1 (5 bases). V was trimmed by 0 bases and J by 4 bases, leaving 13 bases between them. This CDR3 contains 16 residues. Germline lookup yields CDR1 SGHKS and CDR2 YYEKEE (reference sequence). The CDR3 DNA reads as TGTGCCAGCAGCTTGGTGGGTCAGGGCCCCACCGGGGAGCTGTTTTTT. It yields the protein CASSLVGQGPTGELFF.

There are a few counts of this clone. The gene calls are TRBV21-1 and TRBJ2-5; TRBD2, as called in the table, went unchecked against the DNA. TRBV21-1 is labeled a pseudogene. The CDR3 runs 15 residues. The DNA of the CDR3 is TGTGCCAGCAGCAAACGGACGCGGGCCCAAGAGACCCAGTACTTC. This codes for CASSKRTRAQETQYF.

The V call is TRBV7-9, the J call TRBJ2-5; 7 bases align to TRBD2. V shed 4 bases, J shed 9 bases, and the junction held 11 bases outside the gene matches. This CDR3 has 14 residues. In germline, CDR1 is SEHNR, CDR2 FQNEAQ (reference sequence). The CDR3 sequence: CASSSHGPAGAQYF. The CDR3 DNA follows: TGTGCCAGCAGCTCCCACGGGCCCGCGGGGGCCCAGTACTTC.

The CDR3 sequence: CASSPGTVSNQPQHF. The CDR3 bases are TGTGCCAGCAGCCCCGGGACAGTTAGCAATCAGCCCCAGCATTTT. This chain joins TRBV5-5 and TRBJ1-5; 7 bases match TRBD1. The CDR3 extends over 15 amino acids. Germline assignment: CDR1 SGHKS and CDR2 YYEKEE (reference sequence). Germline trimming cut 4 bases from V and 0 bases from J; bases unmatched to any gene: 4. The whole variable domain, filled in from reference TRBV5-5 and TRBJ1-5, reads DAGVTQSPTHLIKTRGQQVTLRCSPISGHKSVSWYQQVLGQGPQFIFQYYEKEERGRGNFPDRFSARQFPNYSSELNVNALLLGDSALYLCASSPGTVSNQPQHFGDGTRLSIL.

This clone has a single count. The chain couples TRBV5-1 to TRBJ2-7, with TRBD2 matching over 10 bases. This CDR3 comprises 14 residues. The J segment lost 2 bases and the V segment lost 7 bases, leaving 6 bases of the junction unmatched. Germline V gene sequence: CDR1 SGHRS, CDR2 YFSETQ. The CDR3 nucleotides are TGCGCCAGCTCCCCGCTAGCGGGGGCCTACGAGCAGTACTTC. This gives the protein CASSPLAGAYEQYF.

V gene TRBV9 combines with J gene TRBJ2-1; 10 nucleotides align to TRBD2. The CDR3 runs 19 residues. Unmatched junction bases numbered 13, after V lost 3 bases and J lost 1 base. CDR1 is SGDLS, CDR2 YYNGEE, per germline. The CDR3 DNA is TGTGCCAGCAGCGAGCCTAAGATAGCGGGGGGCTGGTCCTACAATGAGCAGTTCTTC. The encoded protein is CASSEPKIAGGWSYNEQFF.

The rearrangement links TRBV19 to TRBJ2-7; TRBD1 is a possible D gene (6 bases). This CDR3 has 15 residues. The germline V and J ends were trimmed by 0 bases and 1 base, with 10 bases remaining between them. Germline assignment: CDR1 LNHDA and CDR2 SQIVND (reference sequence). CDR3 amino acids: CASSIDPGQSYEQYF. CDR3 nucleotides: TGTGCCAGTAGTATAGATCCAGGACAGTCCTACGAGCAGTACTTC.

The chain couples TRBV19 to TRBJ1-4; 8 bases are shared with TRBD1. Germline CDR1 reads LNHDA; CDR2 reads SQIVND (reference sequence). The CDR3 is 14 residues long. Trimming at V came to 6 bases and at J to 5 bases, leaving 5 bases not matched to a gene. CDR3 loop: CASSRGTGNEKLFF. CDR3 DNA sequence: TGTGCCAGTAGCCGCGGGACAGGAAATGAAAAACTGTTTTTT.

This clone was seen a single time. The CDR3 DNA is TGTGCCAGCAGCTTACAGGGTCTCGCCTATAATTCACCCCTCCACTTT. Translation: CASSLQGLAYNSPLHF. The rearrangement uses TRBV7-8 and TRBJ1-6; D possibly corresponds to TRBD1 (5 bases). Trimming pared 2 bases from V and 2 bases from J, leaving 10 bases between. Germline V CDR1 and CDR2: SGHVS, FQNEAQ. This CDR3 contains 16 residues.

The chain couples TRBV28 to TRBJ1-6; the D is unclear. V was shortened by 7 bases and J by 7 bases, with 17 bases between the two germline ends. Germline values: CDR1 MDHEN, CDR2 SYDVKM. This CDR3 region has 15 residues. Here the CDR3 reads CASTPSIQSNSPLHF. Written as DNA, the CDR3 is TGTGCCAGCACCCCCAGTATACAGTCCAATTCACCCCTCCACTTT.

This sequence joins TRBV9 and TRBJ2-7; 10 bases align to TRBD2. With 2 bases clipped from V and 2 bases from J, the junction kept 7 bases outside the gene matches. The CDR3 is made up of 16 amino acids. CDR1 SGDLS and CDR2 YYNGEE come from the germline V gene. The CDR3 DNA follows: TGTGCCAGCAGCGTGAAGATAGCGGGGGGAACCTACGAGCAGTACTTC. This encodes CASSVKIAGGTYEQYF.

This clone has a handful of counts. The gene calls are TRBV6-5 and TRBJ1-5, with a weak D call TRBD1 (5 bases). Germline CDR1 is MNHEY and CDR2 is SVGAGI. V lost 4 bases to trimming and J lost 7 bases, with 11 bases between them. The CDR3 spans 13 residues. CDR3 in amino acids: CASSLGSGQPQHF. Here the CDR3 DNA reads TGTGCCAGCAGTTTAGGGTCAGGGCAGCCCCAGCATTTT.

J is TRBJ1-1 and V is TRBV29-1; no firm D call. The CDR3 has 10 amino acids. Germline V gene lookup returns CDR1 SQVTM and CDR2 ANQGSEA. Deletions cut 5 bases from V and 6 bases from J, with 7 bases between. CDR3 bases: TGCAGCGTTAAGAGGTCTGAAGCTTTCTTT. This encodes CSVKRSEAFF.

The rearrangement links TRBV5-1 to TRBJ1-2; TRBD1 matches at 7 bases. Unmatched junction bases numbered 7, after V lost 7 bases and J lost 4 bases. This CDR3 contains 13 residues. The germline CDR1 and CDR2 sequences are SGHRS and YFSETQ. This chain's CDR3 is CASAETGIYGYTF. The CDR3 coding sequence is TGCGCCAGCGCCGAGACAGGGATCTATGGCTACACCTTC.

V is TRBV10-3 and J is TRBJ1-5, with a tentative D call TRBD1 (5 bases). Germline V gene lookup returns CDR1 ENHRY and CDR2 SYGVKD. The ends were cut back, 2 bases at V and 0 bases at J, with 5 bases in the middle. This CDR3 is built from 14 residues. DNA for the CDR3: TGTGCCATCAGTGAGCAGGGTAGCAATCAGCCCCAGCATTTT. Translated, it gives CAISEQGSNQPQHF.

The chain has TRBV19 and TRBJ2-6, with 7 bases fitting TRBD2. The CDR3 is made up of 15 amino acids. The trim removed 6 bases at V and 1 base at J, leaving 3 bases unmatched. Germline CDR1 reads LNHDA; CDR2 reads SQIVND (reference sequence). CDR3 region: CASRIGGSGANVLTF. The CDR3 DNA is TGTGCCAGTAGGATCGGGGGGTCTGGGGCCAACGTCCTGACTTTC.

The genes are TRBV6-5 and TRBJ1-1; the match to TRBD1 covers 10 bases. The CDR3 is 15 residues long. Germline trimming cut 5 bases from V and 3 bases from J; bases unmatched to any gene: 6. The V gene's germline CDR1 is MNHEY and CDR2 SVGAGI. In DNA form, the CDR3 reads TGTGCCAGCAGTCCACGGACAGGGGGGTACACTGAAGCTTTCTTT. Amino acid sequence: CASSPRTGGYTEAFF.

The chain carries TRBV5-4 and TRBJ2-5; 7 nucleotides line up with TRBD2. The CDR3 spans 14 residues. Per germline, CDR1 SGHNT and CDR2 YYREEE (reference sequence). V gave up 5 bases and J gave up 3 bases; unmatched junction bases: 7. CDR3 DNA sequence: TGTGCCAGCAGAGAGACCGGGACTAAAGAGACCCAGTACTTC. Its protein is CASRETGTKETQYF.

The rearrangement links TRBV9 to TRBJ1-6, with D possibly being TRBD1 (6 bases). The germline gives CDR1 SGDLS, CDR2 YYNGEE. V was shortened by 3 bases and J by 0 bases, with 7 bases between the two germline ends. The CDR3 sequence is 15 residues long. The CDR3 DNA reads as TGTGCCAGCAGCGCAGGGGCCTCCTATAATTCACCCCTCCACTTT. Protein product: CASSAGASYNSPLHF.

The gene calls are TRBV19 and TRBJ2-2; 8 bases align to TRBD1. CDR1 is LNHDA, CDR2 SQIVND, per germline (reference sequence). The ends lost 6 bases at V and 5 bases at J; junction bases unmatched: 8. This CDR3 is 15 amino acids long. The CDR3 is CASRGRQGLTGELFF. CDR3 sequence (DNA): TGTGCCAGTAGGGGGAGACAGGGGTTGACCGGGGAGCTGTTTTTT.

V is TRBV7-2 and J is TRBJ2-1, with 11 bases that match TRBD1. After removal of 5 bases from V and 7 bases from J, the junction contained 7 bases not matched to a gene. The germline gives CDR1 SGHTA, CDR2 FQGNSA. There are 15 residues in the CDR3. CDR3 DNA sequence: TGTGCCAGCAGCAAGGGACAGGGGGTAATGAATGAGCAGTTCTTC. This translates into CASSKGQGVMNEQFF.

The genes are TRBV4-3 and TRBJ2-3; 10 positions agree with TRBD1. This CDR3 has 16 amino acids. Trimming cost V 4 bases and J 6 bases; bases outside gene matches: 10. The germline V gene has CDR1 LGHNA and CDR2 YSLEER. The CDR3 bases are TGCGCCAGCAGCCTTTTGGGACAGGGGCATAGGGATACGCAGTATTTT. Amino acid sequence: CASSLLGQGHRDTQYF.

V and J are TRBV7-6 and TRBJ2-6, with 8 bases fitting TRBD1. This CDR3 region has 18 residues. V trimming: 0 bases; J trimming: 3 bases; junction bases outside the gene matches: 7. Germline CDR1 reads SGHVS; CDR2 reads FNYEAQ. The chain's CDR3 is CASSLASQGALGANVLTF. CDR3 DNA: TGTGCCAGCAGCTTAGCCTCCCAGGGGGCTCTTGGGGCCAACGTCCTGACTTTC.